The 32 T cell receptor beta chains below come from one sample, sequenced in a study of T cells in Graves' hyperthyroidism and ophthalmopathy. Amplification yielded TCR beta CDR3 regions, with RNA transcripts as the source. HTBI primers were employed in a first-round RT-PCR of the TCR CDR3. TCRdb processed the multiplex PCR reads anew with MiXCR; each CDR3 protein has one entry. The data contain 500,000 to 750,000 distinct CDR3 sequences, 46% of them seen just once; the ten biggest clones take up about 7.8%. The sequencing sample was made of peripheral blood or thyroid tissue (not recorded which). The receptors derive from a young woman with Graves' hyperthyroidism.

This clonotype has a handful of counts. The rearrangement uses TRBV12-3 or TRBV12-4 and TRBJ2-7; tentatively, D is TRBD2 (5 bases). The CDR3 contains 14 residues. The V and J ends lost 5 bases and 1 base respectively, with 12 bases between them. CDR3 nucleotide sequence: TGTGCCAGCAGTCAAACTAGTTTTTCCTACGAGCAGTACTTC. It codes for CASSQTSFSYEQYF.

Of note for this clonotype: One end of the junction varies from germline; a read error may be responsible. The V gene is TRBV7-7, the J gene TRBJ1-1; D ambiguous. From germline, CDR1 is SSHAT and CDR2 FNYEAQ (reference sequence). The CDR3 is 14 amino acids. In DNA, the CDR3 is TGTGCTAGCAGCTTAGCGAGGGTCAGCACTGAAGCTTTCTTT. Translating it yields CASSLARVSTEAFF.

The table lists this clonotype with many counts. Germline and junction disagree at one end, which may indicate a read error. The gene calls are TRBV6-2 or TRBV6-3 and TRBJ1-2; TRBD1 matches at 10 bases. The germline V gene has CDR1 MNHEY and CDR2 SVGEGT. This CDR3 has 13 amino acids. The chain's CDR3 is CASSSRTGGPKAF. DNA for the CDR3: TGTGCCAGCAGTTCGCGGACAGGGGGTCCCAAGGCCTTC.

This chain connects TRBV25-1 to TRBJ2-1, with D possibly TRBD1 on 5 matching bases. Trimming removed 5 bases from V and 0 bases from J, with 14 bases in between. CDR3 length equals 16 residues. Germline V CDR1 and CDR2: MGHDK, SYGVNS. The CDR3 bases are TGTGCCAGCAGTAAAAAGGGGTCTCGCTCCTACAATGAGCAGTTCTTC. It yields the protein CASSKKGSRSYNEQFF.

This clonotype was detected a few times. The CDR3 loop is CASSFSDTQYF. DNA of the CDR3: TGTGCCAGCAGCTTCAGTGATACGCAGTATTTT. The rearrangement links TRBV7-2 to TRBJ2-3; D unresolved. This CDR3 comprises 11 residues. V lost 3 bases, J lost 6 bases, and 4 bases lay in between. The germline V gene encodes CDR1 SGHTA and CDR2 FQGNSA. The full variable domain, rest sourced from reference TRBV7-2 and TRBJ2-3, is GAGVSQSPSNKVTEKGKDVELRCDPISGHTALYWYRQSLGQGLEFLIYFQGNSAPDKSGLPSDRFSAERTGGSVSTLTIQRTQQEDSAVYLCASSFSDTQYFGPGTRLTVL.

CDR3 residues: CSVDPGDGNTGELFF. The CDR3 DNA follows: TGCAGCGTTGACCCGGGAGATGGAAACACCGGGGAGCTGTTTTTT. The chain joins TRBV29-1 to TRBJ2-2, with D perhaps matching TRBD2 (6 bases). The CDR3 covers 15 residues. CDR1 SQVTM and CDR2 ANQGSEA come from the germline V gene. The germline V and J ends were trimmed by 3 bases and 2 bases, with 13 bases remaining between them.

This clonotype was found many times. For the CDR3, the DNA is TGCAGTGCTAGAGGAGGGGGCAATGAAAAACTGTTTTTT. It codes for CSARGGGNEKLFF. The chain carries TRBV20-1 and TRBJ1-4; TRBD1 agrees at 7 bases. The J segment lost 5 bases and the V segment lost 1 base, leaving 1 base of the junction unmatched. This CDR3 region has 13 residues. The V gene's germline CDR1 is DFQATT and CDR2 SNEGSKA (reference sequence).

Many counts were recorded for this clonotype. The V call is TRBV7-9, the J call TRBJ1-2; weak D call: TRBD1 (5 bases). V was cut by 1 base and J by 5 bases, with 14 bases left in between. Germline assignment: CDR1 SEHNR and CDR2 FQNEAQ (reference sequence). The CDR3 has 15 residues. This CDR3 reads CASSLDRGVRYGYTF. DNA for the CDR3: TGTGCCAGCAGCTTAGATCGGGGGGTGAGATATGGCTACACCTTC.

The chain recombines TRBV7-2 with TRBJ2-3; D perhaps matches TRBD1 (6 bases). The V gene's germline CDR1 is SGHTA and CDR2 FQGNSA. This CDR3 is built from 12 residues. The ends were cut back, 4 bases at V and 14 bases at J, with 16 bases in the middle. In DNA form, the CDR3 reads TGTGCCAGCAGCTGGCCGGGACAAGGAGGGTATTTT. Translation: CASSWPGQGGYF.

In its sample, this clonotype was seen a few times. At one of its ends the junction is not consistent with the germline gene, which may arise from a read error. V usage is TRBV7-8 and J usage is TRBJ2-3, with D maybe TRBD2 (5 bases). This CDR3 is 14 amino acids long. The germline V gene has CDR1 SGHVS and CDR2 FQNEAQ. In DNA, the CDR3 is TGTGCCAGCAGCATAGCCGGGATAGGTGATACGCAGTATTTT. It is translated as CASSIAGIGDTQYF.

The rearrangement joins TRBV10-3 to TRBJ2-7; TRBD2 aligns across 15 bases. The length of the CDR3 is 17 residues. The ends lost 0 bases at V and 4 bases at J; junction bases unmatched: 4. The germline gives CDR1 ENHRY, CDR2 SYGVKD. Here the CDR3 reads CAISESWTSGRAYEQYF. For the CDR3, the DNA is TGTGCCATCAGTGAGTCGTGGACTAGCGGGAGGGCGTACGAGCAGTACTTC.

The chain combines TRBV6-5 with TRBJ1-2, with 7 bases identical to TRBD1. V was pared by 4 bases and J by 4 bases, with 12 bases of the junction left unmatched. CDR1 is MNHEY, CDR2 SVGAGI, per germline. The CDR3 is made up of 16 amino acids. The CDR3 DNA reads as TGTGCCAGCAGTTTACTCCACGCAGGGGGACGCTATGGCTACACCTTC. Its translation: CASSLLHAGGRYGYTF.

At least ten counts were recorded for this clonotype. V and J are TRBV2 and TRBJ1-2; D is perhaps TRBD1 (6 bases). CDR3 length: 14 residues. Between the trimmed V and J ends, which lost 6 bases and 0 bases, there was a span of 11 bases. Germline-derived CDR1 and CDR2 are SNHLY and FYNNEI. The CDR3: CASRDRTANYGYTF. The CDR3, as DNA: TGTGCCAGCAGGGACCGGACAGCTAACTATGGCTACACCTTC.

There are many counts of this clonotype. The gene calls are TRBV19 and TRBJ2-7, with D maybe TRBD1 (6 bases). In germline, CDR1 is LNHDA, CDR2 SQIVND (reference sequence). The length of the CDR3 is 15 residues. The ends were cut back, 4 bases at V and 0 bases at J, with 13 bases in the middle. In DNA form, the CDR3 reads TGTGCCAGTAGTACCCCCTACAGGGCCTCCTACGAGCAGTACTTC. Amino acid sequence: CASSTPYRASYEQYF.

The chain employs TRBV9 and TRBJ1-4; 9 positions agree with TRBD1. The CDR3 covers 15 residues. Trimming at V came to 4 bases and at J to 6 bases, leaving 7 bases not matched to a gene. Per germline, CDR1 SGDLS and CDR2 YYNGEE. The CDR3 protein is CASSTRQGVDEKLFF. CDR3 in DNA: TGTGCCAGCAGCACAAGACAGGGGGTGGATGAAAAACTGTTTTTT. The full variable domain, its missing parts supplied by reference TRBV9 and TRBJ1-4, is DSGVTQTPKHLITATGQRVTLRCSPRSGDLSVYWYQQSLDQGLQFLIQYYNGEERAKGNILERFSAQQFPDLHSELNLSSLELGDSALYFCASSTRQGVDEKLFFGSGTQLSVL.

CDR3 DNA sequence: TGCAGTGCTAGAACAGGGTCCTATGGCTACACCTTC. Its translation: CSARTGSYGYTF. The rearrangement links TRBV20-1 to TRBJ1-2, with D perhaps matching TRBD1 (6 bases). This CDR3 spans 12 amino acids. V dropped 2 bases and J dropped 4 bases, with 8 bases sitting between them. CDR1 is DFQATT, CDR2 SNEGSKA, per germline (reference sequence).

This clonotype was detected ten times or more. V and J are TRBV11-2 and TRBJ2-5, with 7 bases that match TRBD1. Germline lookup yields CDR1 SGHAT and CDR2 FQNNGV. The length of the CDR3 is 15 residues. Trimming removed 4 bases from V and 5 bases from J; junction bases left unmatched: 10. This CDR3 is CASSSRGRGLETQYF. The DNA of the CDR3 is TGTGCCAGCAGCTCAAGGGGGCGCGGCTTGGAGACCCAGTACTTC.

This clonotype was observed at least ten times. As DNA, the CDR3 is TGTGCTAGTGGTCTCGGGACAGGGGAGGGCAATCAGCCCCAGCATTTT. This encodes CASGLGTGEGNQPQHF. V gene TRBV12-5 combines with J gene TRBJ1-5, with TRBD1 matching over 10 bases. Per the germline V gene, CDR1 is LGHNT and CDR2 is FRNRAP. CDR3 length equals 16 residues. The V segment lost 5 bases and the J segment 2 bases; nucleotides outside the gene matches: 6.

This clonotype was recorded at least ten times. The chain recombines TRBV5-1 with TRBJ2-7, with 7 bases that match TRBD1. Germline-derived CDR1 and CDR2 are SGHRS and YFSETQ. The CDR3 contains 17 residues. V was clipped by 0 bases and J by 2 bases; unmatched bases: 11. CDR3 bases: TGCGCCAGCAGCTTGGGGCCCCACAGGGGTTCGGCCTACGAGCAGTACTTC. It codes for CASSLGPHRGSAYEQYF. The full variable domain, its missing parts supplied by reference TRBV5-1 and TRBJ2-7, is KAGVTQTPRYLIKTRGQQVTLSCSPISGHRSVSWYQQTPGQGLQFLFEYFSETQRNKGNFPGRFSGRQFSNSRSEMNVSTLELGDSALYLCASSLGPHRGSAYEQYFGPGTRLTVT.

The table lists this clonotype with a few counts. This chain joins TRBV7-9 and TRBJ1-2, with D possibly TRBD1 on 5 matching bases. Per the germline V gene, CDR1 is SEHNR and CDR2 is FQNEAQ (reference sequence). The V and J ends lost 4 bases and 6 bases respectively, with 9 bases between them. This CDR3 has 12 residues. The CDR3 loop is CASSSGGDGYTF. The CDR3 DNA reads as TGTGCCAGCAGCTCTGGAGGGGATGGCTACACCTTC.

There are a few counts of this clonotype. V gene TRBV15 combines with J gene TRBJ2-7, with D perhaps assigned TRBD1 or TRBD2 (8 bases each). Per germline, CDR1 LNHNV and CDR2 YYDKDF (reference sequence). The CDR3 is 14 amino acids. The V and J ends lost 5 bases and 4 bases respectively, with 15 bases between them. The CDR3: CATSRGGQAYEQYF. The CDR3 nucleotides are TGTGCCACCAGCCGGGGGGGACAGGCATACGAGCAGTACTTC.

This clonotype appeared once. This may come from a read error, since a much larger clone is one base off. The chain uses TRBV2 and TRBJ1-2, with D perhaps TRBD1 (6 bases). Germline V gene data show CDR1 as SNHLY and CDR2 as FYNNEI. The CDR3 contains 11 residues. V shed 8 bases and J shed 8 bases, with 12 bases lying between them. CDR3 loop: CASQGGPGYTF. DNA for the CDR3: TGTGCCAGCCAAGGGGGACCCGGCTACACCTTC.

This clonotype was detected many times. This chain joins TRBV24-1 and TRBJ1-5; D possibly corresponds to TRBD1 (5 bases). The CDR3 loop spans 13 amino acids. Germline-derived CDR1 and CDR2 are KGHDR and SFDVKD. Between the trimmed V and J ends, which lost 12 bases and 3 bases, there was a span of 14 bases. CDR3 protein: CAPTSGDNQPQHF. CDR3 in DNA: TGTGCCCCGACCTCGGGGGACAATCAGCCCCAGCATTTT.

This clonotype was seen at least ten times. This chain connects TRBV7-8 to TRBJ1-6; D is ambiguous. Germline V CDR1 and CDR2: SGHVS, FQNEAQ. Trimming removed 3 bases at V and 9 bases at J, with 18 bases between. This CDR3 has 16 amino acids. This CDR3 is CASSFRAREVGSPLHF. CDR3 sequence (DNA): TGTGCCAGCAGCTTCCGAGCCCGGGAAGTCGGTTCACCCCTCCACTTT.

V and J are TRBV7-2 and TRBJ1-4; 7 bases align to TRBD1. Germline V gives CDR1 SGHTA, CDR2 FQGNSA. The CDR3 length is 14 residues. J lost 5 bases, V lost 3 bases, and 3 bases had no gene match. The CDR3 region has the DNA TGTGCCAGCAGCTTCCCGACAGGGAATGAAAAACTGTTTTTT. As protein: CASSFPTGNEKLFF.

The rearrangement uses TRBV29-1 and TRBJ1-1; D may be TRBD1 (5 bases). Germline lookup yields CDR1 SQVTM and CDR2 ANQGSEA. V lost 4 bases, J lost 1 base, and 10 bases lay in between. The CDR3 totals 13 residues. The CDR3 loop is CSVGRQGNTEAFF. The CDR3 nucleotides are TGCAGCGTTGGCCGGCAGGGGAACACTGAAGCTTTCTTT.

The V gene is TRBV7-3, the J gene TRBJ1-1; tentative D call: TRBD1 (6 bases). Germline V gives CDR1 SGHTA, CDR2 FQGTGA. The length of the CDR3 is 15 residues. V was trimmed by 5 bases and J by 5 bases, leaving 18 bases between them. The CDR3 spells CASSPDTGGPTEAFF. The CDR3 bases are TGTGCCAGCAGCCCTGACACCGGGGGGCCAACTGAAGCTTTCTTT.

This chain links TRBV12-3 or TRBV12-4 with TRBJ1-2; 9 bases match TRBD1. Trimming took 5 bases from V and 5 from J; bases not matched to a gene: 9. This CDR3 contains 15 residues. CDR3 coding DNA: TGTGCCAGCAGTCCCCGGGACAGGGCTGGGTATGGCTACACCTTC. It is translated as CASSPRDRAGYGYTF.

CDR3 sequence (DNA): TGTGCCAGCAGTTTAGACTCTGTTTCCTACGAGCAGTACTTC. It encodes CASSLDSVSYEQYF. The chain links TRBV12-3 or TRBV12-4 to TRBJ2-7; D unclear. The V end lost 1 base, the J end lost 1 base, and 8 bases lay between the germline ends. The CDR3 is 14 amino acids.

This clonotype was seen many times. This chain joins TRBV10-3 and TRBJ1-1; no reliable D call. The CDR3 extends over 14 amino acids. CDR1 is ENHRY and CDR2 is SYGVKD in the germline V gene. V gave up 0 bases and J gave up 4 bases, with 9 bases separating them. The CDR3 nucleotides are TGTGCCATCAGTGAGTCGACTCGGGGCACTGAAGCTTTCTTT. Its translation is CAISESTRGTEAFF.

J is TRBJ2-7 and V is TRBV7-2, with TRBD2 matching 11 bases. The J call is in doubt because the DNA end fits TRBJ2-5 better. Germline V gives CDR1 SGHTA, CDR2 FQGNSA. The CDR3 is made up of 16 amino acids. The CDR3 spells CASSPLTSGIGETQYF. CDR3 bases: TGTGCCAGCAGCCCCCTGACTAGCGGGATAGGAGAGACCCAGTACTTC.

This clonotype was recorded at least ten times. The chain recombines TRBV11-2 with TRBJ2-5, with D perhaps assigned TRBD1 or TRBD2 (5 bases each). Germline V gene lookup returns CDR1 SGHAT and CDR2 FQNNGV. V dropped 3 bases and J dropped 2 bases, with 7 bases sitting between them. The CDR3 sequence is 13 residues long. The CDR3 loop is CASSLGEQETQYF. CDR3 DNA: TGTGCCAGCAGCTTGGGGGAACAAGAGACCCAGTACTTC.